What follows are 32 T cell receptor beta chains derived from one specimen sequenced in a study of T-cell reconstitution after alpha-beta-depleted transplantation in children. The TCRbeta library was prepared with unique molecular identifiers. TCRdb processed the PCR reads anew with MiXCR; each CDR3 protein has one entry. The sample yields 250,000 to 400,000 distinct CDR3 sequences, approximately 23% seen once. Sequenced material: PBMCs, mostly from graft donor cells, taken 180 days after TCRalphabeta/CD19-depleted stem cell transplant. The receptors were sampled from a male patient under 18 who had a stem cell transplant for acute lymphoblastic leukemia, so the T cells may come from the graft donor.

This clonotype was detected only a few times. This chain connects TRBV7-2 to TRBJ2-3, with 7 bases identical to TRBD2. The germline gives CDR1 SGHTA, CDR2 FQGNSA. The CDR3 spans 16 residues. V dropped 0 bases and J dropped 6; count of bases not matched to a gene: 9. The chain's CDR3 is CASSLASSGVRDTQYF. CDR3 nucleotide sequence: TGTGCCAGCAGCTTAGCATCGAGCGGGGTACGCGATACGCAGTATTTT.

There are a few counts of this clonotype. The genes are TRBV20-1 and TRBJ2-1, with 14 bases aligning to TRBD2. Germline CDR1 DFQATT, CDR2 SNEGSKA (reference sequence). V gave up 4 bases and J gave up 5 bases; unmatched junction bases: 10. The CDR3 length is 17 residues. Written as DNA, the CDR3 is TGCAGTGCTACCGGGACTAGCGGGAGTATCTTGGACAATGAGCAGTTCTTC. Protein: CSATGTSGSILDNEQFF.

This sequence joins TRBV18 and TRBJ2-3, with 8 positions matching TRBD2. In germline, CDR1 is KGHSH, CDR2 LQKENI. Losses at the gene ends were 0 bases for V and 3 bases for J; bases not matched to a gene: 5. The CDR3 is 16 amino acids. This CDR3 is CASSPPEGLDTDTQYF. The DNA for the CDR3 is TGTGCCAGCTCACCACCGGAGGGACTAGATACAGATACGCAGTATTTT.

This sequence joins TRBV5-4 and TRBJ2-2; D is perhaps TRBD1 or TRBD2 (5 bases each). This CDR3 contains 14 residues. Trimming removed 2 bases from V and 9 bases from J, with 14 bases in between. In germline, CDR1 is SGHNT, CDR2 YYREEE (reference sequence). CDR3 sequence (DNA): TGTGCCAGCAGCTTCCCGGGGCCCCACCGGGAGCTGTTTTTT. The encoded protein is CASSFPGPHRELFF. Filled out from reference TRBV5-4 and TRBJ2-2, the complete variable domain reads ETGVTQSPTHLIKTRGQQVTLRCSSQSGHNTVSWYQQALGQGPQFIFQYYREEENGRGNFPPRFSGLQFPNYSSELNVNALELDDSALYLCASSFPGPHRELFFGEGSRLTVL.

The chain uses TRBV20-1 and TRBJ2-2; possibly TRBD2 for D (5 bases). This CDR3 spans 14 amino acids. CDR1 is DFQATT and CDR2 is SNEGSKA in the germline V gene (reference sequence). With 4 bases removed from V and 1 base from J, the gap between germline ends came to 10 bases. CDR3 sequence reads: CSATASWNTGELFF. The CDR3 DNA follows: TGCAGTGCTACCGCTAGCTGGAACACCGGGGAGCTGTTTTTT.

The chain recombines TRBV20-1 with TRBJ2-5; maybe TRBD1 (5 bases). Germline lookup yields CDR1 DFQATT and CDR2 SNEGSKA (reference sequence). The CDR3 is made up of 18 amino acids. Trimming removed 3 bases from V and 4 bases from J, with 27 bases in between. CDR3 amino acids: CSASSLQASLGAVETQYF. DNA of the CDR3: TGCAGTGCTAGTTCCCTCCAAGCAAGCCTTGGGGCAGTAGAGACCCAGTACTTC.

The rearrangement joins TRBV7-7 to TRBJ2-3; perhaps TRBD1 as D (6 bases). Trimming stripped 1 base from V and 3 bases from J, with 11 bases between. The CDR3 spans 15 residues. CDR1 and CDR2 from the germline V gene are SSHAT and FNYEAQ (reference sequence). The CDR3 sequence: CASSLGTETTDTQYF. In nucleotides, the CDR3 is TGTGCCAGCAGCTTAGGGACAGAGACAACAGATACGCAGTATTTT.

CDR3 loop: CASSSGLLSSYNSPLHF. CDR3 in DNA: TGTGCCAGCAGTTCCGGACTCCTGAGCTCCTATAATTCACCCCTCCACTTT. The chain carries TRBV28 and TRBJ1-6; no reliable D call. V lost 4 bases and J lost 0, with 13 bases in between. Germline CDR1 reads MDHEN; CDR2 reads SYDVKM. The CDR3 sequence is 17 residues long.

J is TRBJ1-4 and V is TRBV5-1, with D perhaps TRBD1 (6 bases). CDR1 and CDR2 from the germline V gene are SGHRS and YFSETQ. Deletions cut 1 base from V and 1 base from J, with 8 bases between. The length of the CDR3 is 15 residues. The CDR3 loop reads CASSLSQGTNEKLFF. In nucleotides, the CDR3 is TGCGCCAGCAGCTTGTCACAGGGAACTAATGAAAAACTGTTTTTT.

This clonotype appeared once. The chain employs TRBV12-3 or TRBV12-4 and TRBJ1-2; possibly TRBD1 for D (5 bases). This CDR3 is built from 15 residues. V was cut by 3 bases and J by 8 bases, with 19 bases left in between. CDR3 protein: CASSFIRGVNLGYTF. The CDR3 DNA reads TGTGCCAGCAGTTTTATAAGGGGCGTTAACTTGGGCTACACCTTC.

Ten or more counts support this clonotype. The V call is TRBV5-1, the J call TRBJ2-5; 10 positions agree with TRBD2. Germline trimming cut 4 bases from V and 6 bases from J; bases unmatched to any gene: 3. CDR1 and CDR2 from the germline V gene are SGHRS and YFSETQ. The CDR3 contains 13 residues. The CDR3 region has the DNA TGCGCCAGCAGCATTAGCGGGAGGAAGACCCAGTACTTC. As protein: CASSISGRKTQYF. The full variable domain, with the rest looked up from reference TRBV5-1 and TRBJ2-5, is KAGVTQTPRYLIKTRGQQVTLSCSPISGHRSVSWYQQTPGQGLQFLFEYFSETQRNKGNFPGRFSGRQFSNSRSEMNVSTLELGDSALYLCASSISGRKTQYFGPGTRLLVL.

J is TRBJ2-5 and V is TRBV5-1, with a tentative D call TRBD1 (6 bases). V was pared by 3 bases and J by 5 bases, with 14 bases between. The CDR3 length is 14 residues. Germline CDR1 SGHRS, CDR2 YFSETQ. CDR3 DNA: TGCGCCAGCAGCTCAAACAGGGTTGGGGAGACCCAGTACTTC. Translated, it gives CASSSNRVGETQYF.

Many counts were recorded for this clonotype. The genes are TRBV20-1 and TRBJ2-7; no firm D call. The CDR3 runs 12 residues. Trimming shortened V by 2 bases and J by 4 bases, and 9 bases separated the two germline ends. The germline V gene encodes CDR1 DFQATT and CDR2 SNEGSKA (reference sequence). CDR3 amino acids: CSARLTVYEQYF. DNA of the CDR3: TGCAGTGCTAGACTCACAGTTTACGAGCAGTACTTC.

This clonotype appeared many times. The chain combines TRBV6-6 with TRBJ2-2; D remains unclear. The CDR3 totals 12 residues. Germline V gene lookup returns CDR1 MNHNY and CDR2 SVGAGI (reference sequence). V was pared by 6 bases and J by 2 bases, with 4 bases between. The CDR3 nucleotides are TGTGCCAGCAGGGAAAACACCGGGGAGCTGTTTTTT. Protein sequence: CASRENTGELFF.

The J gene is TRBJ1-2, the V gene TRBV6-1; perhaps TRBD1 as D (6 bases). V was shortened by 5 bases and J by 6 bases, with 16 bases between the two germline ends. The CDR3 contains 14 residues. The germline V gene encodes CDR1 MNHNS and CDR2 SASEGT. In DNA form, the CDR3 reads TGTGCCAGCAGTACCGGGACAAGTCATCATGGCTACACCTTC. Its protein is CASSTGTSHHGYTF.

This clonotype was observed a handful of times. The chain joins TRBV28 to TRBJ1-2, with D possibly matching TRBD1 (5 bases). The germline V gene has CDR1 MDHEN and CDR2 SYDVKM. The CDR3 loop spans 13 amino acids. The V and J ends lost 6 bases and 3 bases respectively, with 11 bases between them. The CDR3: CASRPTAHYGYTF. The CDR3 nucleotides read TGTGCCAGCAGACCGACAGCCCACTATGGCTACACCTTC.

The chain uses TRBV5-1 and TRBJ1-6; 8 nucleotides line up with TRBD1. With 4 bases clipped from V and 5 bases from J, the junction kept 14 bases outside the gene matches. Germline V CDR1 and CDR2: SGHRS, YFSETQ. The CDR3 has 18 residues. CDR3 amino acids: CASSLLSRQGADNSPLHF. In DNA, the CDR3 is TGCGCCAGCAGCCTACTAAGTCGCCAGGGGGCGGATAATTCACCCCTCCACTTT.

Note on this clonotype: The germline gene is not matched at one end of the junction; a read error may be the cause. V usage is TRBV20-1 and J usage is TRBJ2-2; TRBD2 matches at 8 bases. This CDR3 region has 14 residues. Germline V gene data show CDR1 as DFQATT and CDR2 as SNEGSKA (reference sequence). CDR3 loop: CSASAGANTGEVFF. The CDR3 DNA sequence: TGCAGTGCGTCAGCGGGGGCGAACACCGGGGAGGTGTTTTTT.

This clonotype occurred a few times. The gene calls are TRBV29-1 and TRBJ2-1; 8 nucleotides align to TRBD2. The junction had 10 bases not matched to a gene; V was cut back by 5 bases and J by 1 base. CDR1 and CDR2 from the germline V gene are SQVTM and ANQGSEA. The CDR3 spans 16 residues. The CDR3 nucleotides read TGCAGCGTTACCCGACTAGCGTTCACATCCTACAATGAGCAGTTCTTC. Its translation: CSVTRLAFTSYNEQFF.

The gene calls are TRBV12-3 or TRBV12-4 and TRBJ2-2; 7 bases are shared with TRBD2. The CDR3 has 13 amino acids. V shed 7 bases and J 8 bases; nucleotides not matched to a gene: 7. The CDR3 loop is CASTRRERGELFF. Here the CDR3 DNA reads TGTGCCAGCACACGGCGGGAGAGGGGGGAGCTGTTTTTT.

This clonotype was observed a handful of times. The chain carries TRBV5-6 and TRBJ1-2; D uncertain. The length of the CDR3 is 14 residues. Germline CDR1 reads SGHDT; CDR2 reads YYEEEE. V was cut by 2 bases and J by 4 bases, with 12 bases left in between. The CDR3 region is CASSLVSAIYGYTF. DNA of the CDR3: TGTGCCAGCAGCTTAGTCAGCGCGATCTATGGCTACACCTTC.

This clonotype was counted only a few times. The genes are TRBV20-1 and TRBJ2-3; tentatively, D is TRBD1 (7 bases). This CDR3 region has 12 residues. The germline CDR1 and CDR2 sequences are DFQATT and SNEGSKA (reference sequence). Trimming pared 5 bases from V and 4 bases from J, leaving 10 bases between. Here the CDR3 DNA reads TGCAGTGCTGGAGGGGGCGCAGATACGCAGTATTTT. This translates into CSAGGGADTQYF.

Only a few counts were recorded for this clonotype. The CDR3 DNA is TGTGCCACCAGCAGAGGGGACAGAATTAACAATCAGCCCCAGCATTTT. Translating gives CATSRGDRINNQPQHF. The V gene is TRBV15, the J gene TRBJ1-5; 7 nucleotides match TRBD1. V was clipped by 1 base and J by 3 bases; unmatched bases: 6. Germline CDR1 is LNHNV and CDR2 is YYDKDF (reference sequence). This CDR3 comprises 16 residues.

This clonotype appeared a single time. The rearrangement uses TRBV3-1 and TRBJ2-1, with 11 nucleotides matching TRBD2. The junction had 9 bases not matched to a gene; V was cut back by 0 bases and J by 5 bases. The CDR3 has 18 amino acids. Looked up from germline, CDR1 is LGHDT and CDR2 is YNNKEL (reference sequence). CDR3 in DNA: TGTGCCAGCAGCCAAGACTCTCAGACTAGCGGGATTAACAATGAGCAGTTCTTC. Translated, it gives CASSQDSQTSGINNEQFF.

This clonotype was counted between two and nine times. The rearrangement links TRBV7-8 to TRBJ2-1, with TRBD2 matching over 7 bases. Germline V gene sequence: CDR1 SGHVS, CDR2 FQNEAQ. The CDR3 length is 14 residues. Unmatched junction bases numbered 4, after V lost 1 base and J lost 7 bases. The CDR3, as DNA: TGTGCCAGCAGCTTAGGAGACGGGGGGAATGAGCAGTTCTTC. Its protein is CASSLGDGGNEQFF.

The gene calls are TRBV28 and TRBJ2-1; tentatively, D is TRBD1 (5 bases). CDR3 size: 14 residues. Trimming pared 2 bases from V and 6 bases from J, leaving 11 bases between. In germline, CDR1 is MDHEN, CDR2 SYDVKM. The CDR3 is CASSLRQGINEQFF. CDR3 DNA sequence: TGTGCCAGCAGTTTAAGGCAGGGAATCAATGAGCAGTTCTTC.

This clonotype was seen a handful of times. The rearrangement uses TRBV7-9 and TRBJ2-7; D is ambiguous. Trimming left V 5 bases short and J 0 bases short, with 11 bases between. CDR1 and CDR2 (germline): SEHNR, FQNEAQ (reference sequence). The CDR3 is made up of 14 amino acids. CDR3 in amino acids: CASSPQRYSYEQYF. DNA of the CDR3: TGTGCCAGCAGCCCCCAACGATACTCCTACGAGCAGTACTTC.

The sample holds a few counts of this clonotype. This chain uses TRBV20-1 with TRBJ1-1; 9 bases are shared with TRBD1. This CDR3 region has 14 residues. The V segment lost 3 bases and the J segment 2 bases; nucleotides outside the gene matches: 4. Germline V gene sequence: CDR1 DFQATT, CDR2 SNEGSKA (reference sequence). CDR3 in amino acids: CSASGDRANTEAFF. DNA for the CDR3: TGCAGTGCTAGCGGGGACAGGGCTAACACTGAAGCTTTCTTT.

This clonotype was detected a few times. The chain's CDR3 is CASSLRYRENQPQHF. The CDR3 region has the DNA TGTGCCAGCAGTTTAAGGTATCGGGAAAATCAGCCCCAGCATTTT. The chain uses TRBV12-3 or TRBV12-4 and TRBJ1-5; D ambiguous. The CDR3 consists of 15 residues. Trimming took off 2 bases at V and 4 bases at J, with 12 bases between the two ends.

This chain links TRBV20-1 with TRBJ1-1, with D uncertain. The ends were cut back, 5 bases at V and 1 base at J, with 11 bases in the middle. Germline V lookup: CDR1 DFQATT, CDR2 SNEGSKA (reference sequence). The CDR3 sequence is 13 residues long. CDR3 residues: CSAANRGNTEAFF. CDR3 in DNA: TGCAGTGCTGCGAATAGAGGGAACACTGAAGCTTTCTTT.

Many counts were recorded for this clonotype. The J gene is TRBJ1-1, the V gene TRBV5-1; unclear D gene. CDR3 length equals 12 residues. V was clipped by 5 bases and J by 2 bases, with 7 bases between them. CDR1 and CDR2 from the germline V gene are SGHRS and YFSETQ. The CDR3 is CASSYGNTEAFF. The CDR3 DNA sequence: TGCGCCAGCAGTTACGGCAACACTGAAGCTTTCTTT. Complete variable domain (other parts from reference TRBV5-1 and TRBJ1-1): KAGVTQTPRYLIKTRGQQVTLSCSPISGHRSVSWYQQTPGQGLQFLFEYFSETQRNKGNFPGRFSGRQFSNSRSEMNVSTLELGDSALYLCASSYGNTEAFFGQGTRLTVV.

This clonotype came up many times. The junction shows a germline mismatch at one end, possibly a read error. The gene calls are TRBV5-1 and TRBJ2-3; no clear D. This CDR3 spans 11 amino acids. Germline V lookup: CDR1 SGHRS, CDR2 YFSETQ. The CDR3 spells CASSLGDTQYF. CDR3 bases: TGTGCCAGCAGTTTGGGAGATACGCAGTATTTT.